This T cell receptor (beta chain) is drawn from a study of CXCR4 blockade with PD-1 therapy in pancreatic cancer. The length of the CDR3 is 14 residues. Germline V CDR1 and CDR2: LNHNV, YYDKDF (reference sequence). The V end was cut by 0 bases, the J end by 4 bases, with 9 bases between. Libraries were prepared by immunoSEQ multiplex PCR; TCRdb keeps only in-frame clonotypes and omits some of them. The sample holds approximately 8,900 clones; roughly 50% are singletons and the top ten take roughly 7%. Study-wide results and caveats: Tumor clonality averaged around 0.14 versus 0.052 in healthy blood, not predicting survival. Convergent selection by common tumor antigens was suggested by nucleotide rearrangement counts. Only TCRbeta chains were sequenced here.

In the case of this clone: Its antigen is as yet unknown.

The chain has TRBV15 and TRBJ1-2; D is unresolved. Specimen: tumor tissue. The sequence was collected from a human donor with pancreatic ductal adenocarcinoma. The CDR3 sequence is CATSRDQRSYGYTF. The CDR3, as DNA: TGTGCCACCAGCAGAGATCAAAGGTCCTATGGCTACACCTTC. The variable domain in full, completed from reference TRBV15 and TRBJ1-2, reads DAMVIQNPRYQVTQFGKPVTLSCSQTLNHNVMYWYQQKSSQAPKLLFHYYDKDFNNEADTPDNFQSRRPNTSFCFLDIRSPGLGDTAMYLCATSRDQRSYGYTFGSGTRLTVV.